Detailed here is one T cell receptor (beta chain). Measured with immunoSEQ multiplex PCR; TCRdb has only the in-frame clones, and not every one. The sample contains 200,000 or so clones, 87% of which appear only once. The data stem from a study of blood T cell repertoires in COVID-19. Study summary: Sites in the United States, Italy and Spain provided acute and convalescent COVID-19 samples.

The sample was PBMCs or T cells enriched from blood (not recorded which). The sequence was collected from a man aged 25-40 years who had recovered from COVID-19.

As DNA, the CDR3 is TGTGCCAGCAGTACGGGACAGACTACTAATTCACCCCTCCACTTT. It encodes CASSTGQTTNSPLHF. J is TRBJ1-6 and V is TRBV5-4; 7 bases are shared with TRBD1. The CDR3 consists of 15 residues. The germline gives CDR1 SGHNT, CDR2 YYREEE (reference sequence). Trimming removed 5 bases from V and 6 bases from J; junction bases left unmatched: 8.